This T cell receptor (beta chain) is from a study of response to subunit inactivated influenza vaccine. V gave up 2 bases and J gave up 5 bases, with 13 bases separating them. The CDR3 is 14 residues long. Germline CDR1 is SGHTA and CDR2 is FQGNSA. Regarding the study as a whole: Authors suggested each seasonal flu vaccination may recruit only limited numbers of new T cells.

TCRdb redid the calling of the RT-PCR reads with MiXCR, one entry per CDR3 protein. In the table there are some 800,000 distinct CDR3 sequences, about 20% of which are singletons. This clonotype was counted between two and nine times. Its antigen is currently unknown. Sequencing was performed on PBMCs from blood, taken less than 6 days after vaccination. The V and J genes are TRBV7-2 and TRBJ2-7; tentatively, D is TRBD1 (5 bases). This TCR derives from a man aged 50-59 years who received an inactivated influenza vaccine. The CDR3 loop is CASSLSAGAHEQYF. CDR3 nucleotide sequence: TGTGCCAGCAGCTTATCGGCTGGGGCCCACGAGCAGTACTTC.